The 2 T cell receptor beta chains given below trace back to one sample, sequenced in a study of neoadjuvant anti-PD-1 for oral cavity cancer. The assay was immunoSEQ multiplex PCR, and TCRdb's table has in-frame clones only and misses some. This sample carries about 37,000 clones, more than 35% of them seen once, and the ten largest clones take around 15%. Regarding time point: after neoadjuvant nivolumab, at surgical resection. The input for sequencing was tumor tissue, taken after nivolumab (anti-PD-1) treatment. The source of these receptors is a person aged 35-79 years with oral cavity squamous cell carcinoma.

This clone was detected only a few times. V and J are TRBV7-2 and TRBJ1-4; D is uncertain. Per germline, CDR1 SGHTA and CDR2 FQGNSA. This CDR3 has 14 residues. The V gene lost 5 bases and the J gene lost 7 bases, with 14 bases spanning the gap. The CDR3 spells CASSRGGIGEKLFF. CDR3 DNA sequence: TGTGCCAGCAGCCGGGGAGGGATTGGTGAAAAACTGTTTTTT.

This clone was detected only a few times. The rearrangement links TRBV5-1 to TRBJ2-5, with no clear D. Per the germline V gene, CDR1 is SGHRS and CDR2 is YFSETQ. The CDR3 totals 13 residues. The germline V and J ends were trimmed by 2 bases and 5 bases, with 10 bases remaining between them. This CDR3 reads CASSFYSGETQYF. The CDR3 nucleotides read TGCGCCAGCAGCTTTTACAGTGGGGAGACCCAGTACTTC.